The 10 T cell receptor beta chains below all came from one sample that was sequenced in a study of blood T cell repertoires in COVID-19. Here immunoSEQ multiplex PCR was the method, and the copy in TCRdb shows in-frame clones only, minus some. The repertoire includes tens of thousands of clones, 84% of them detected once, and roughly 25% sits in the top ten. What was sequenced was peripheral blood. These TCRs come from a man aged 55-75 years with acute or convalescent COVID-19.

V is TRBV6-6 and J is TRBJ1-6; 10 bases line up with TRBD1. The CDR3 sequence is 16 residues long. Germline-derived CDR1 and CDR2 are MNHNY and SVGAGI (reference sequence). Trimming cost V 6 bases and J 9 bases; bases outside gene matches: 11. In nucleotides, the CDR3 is TGTGCCAGCAGCACGGCGAGGGGACAGGGGCTTTCACCCCTCCACTTT. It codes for CASSTARGQGLSPLHF.

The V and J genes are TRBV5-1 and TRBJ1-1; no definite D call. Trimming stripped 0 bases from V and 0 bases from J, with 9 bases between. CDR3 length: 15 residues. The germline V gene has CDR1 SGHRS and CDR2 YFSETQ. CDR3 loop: CASSLDKIMNTEAFF. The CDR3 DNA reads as TGCGCCAGCAGCTTGGACAAGATAATGAACACTGAAGCTTTCTTT.

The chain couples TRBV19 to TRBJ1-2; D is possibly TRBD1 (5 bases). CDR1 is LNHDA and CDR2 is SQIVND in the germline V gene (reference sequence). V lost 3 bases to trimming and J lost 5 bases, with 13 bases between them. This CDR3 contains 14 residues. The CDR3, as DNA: TGTGCCAGTAGTATGGGGCCCAGACCATATGGCTACACCTTC. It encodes CASSMGPRPYGYTF.

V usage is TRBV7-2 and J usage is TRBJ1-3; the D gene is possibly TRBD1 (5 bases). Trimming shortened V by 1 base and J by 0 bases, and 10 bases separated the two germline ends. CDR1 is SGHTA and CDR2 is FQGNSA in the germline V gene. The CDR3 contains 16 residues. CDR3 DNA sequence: TGTGCCAGCAGCTTAGACCTGGGGGGCTCTGGAAACACCATATATTTT. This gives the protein CASSLDLGGSGNTIYF.

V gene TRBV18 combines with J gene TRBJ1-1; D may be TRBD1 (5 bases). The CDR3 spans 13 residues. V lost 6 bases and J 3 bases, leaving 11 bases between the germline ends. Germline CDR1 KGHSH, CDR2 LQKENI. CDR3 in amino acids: CASSLGRDTEAFF. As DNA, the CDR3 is TGTGCCAGCTCCCTGGGGCGAGACACTGAAGCTTTCTTT.

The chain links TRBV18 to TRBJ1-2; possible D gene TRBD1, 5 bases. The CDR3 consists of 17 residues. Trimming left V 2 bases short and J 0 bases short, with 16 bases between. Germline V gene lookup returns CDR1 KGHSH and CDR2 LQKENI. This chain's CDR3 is CASSPRRGGEANYGYTF. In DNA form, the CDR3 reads TGTGCCAGCTCACCAAGGAGGGGAGGGGAAGCTAACTATGGCTACACCTTC.

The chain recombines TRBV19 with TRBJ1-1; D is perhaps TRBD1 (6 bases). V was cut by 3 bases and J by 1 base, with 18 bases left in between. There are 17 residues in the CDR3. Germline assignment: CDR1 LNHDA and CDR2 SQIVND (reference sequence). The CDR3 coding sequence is TGTGCCAGTAGTATCAGGGGTAAGGAGGTGAAGAACACTGAAGCTTTCTTT. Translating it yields CASSIRGKEVKNTEAFF.

This CDR3 is CASSRVNGLLSPLHF. CDR3 sequence (DNA): TGTGCCAGCAGCCGAGTTAACGGACTCTTATCACCCCTCCACTTT. This chain uses TRBV6-5 with TRBJ1-6; the D is unclear. Germline V CDR1 and CDR2: MNHEY, SVGAGI. The germline V and J ends were trimmed by 6 bases and 10 bases, with 19 bases remaining between them. The CDR3 totals 15 residues.

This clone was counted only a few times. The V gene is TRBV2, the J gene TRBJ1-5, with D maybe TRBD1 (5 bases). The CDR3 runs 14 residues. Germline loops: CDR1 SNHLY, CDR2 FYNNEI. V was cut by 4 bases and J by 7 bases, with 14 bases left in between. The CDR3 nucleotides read TGTGCCAGCAGTGTTCTCAGGGAAGGACAGCCCCAGCATTTT. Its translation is CASSVLREGQPQHF.

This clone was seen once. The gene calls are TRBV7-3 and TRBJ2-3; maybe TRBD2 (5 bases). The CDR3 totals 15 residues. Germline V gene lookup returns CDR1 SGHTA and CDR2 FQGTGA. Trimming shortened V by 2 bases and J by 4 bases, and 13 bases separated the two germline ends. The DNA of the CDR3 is TGTGCCAGCAGCTTAGGATCTGGGAGCGCAGATACGCAGTATTTT. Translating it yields CASSLGSGSADTQYF.